This T cell receptor (beta chain) was sequenced for a study of blood T cells in healthy people across ages. Overall study results and limits: Roughly linearly, TCR beta diversity per million T cells fell as age increased.

About this clonotype: Antigen unknown.

Then a second PCR, running roughly 7 to 11 cycles, was carried out with a sample-barcoded 5' primer and a J-beta primer mix. A single record per CDR3 protein comes from TCRdb applying MiXCR to the 5' RACE reads. The repertoire consists of about 1.4 million distinct CDR3 sequences, with 59% occurring once and the leading ten covering over 5.5%. Every participating donor contributed roughly 10 milliliters of peripheral blood through a draw. The authors extracted at least 6 micrograms of total RNA per sample. V was pared by 5 bases and J by 6 bases, with 2 bases of the junction left unmatched. The length of the CDR3 is 13 residues. The germline V gene has CDR1 SGHRS and CDR2 YFSETQ.

The V call is TRBV5-1, the J call TRBJ2-2; the match to TRBD1 covers 9 bases. Sequencing was performed on blood. This receptor was identified in a man aged 18 to 30 in good health. The CDR3 DNA reads TGCGCCAGCAGGGACAGGGGAGCCGGGGAGCTGTTTTTT. This translates into CASRDRGAGELFF.